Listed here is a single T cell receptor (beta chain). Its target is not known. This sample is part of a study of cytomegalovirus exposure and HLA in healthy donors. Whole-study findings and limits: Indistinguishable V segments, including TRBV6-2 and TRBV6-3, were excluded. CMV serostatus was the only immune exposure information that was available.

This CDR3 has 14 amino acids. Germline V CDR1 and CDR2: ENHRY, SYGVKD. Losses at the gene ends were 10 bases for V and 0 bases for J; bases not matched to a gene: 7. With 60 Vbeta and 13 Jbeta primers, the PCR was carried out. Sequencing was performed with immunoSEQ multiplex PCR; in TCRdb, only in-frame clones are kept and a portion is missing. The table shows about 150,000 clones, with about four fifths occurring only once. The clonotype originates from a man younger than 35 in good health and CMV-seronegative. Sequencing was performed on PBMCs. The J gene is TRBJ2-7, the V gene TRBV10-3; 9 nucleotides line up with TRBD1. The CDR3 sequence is CATTGTGSSYEQYF. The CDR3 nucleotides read TGTGCCACAACCGGGACAGGGAGCTCCTACGAGCAGTACTTC.